This T cell receptor (beta chain) was obtained from a study of technical replicates of blood from a handful of donors. Using immunoSEQ multiplex PCR, the repertoire was profiled, and TCRdb retains in-frame clones only, with some absent. The sample shows 75,000 to 100,000 clones, just over 90% of them seen only once. The CDR3 length is 11 residues. CDR1 is SGHNT and CDR2 is YYREEE in the germline V gene (reference sequence). V lost 4 bases, J lost 12 bases, and 3 bases stayed unmatched. The clonotype comes from a human donor in good health. The sample taken for sequencing was T cells isolated from PBMCs. The rearrangement joins TRBV5-4 to TRBJ2-1; 8 nucleotides agree with TRBD2. This CDR3 reads CASSDAGGQFF. Written as DNA, the CDR3 is TGTGCCAGCAGCGATGCGGGGGGGCAGTTCTTC.